This entry is about one T cell receptor beta chain. The germline V gene encodes CDR1 SGHVS and CDR2 FNYEAQ. This CDR3 region has 18 residues. J lost 3 bases, V lost 0 bases, and 9 bases had no gene match. TCRdb re-called the 5' RACE reads with MiXCR, one entry per CDR3 protein. The table lists about 160,000 distinct CDR3 sequences, 15% to 20% of them singletons. This specimen comes from a study of CD8 T cells in ankylosing spondylitis. The sample consisted of blood, either unsorted or a sorted T cell fraction (not recorded which). The chain links TRBV7-6 to TRBJ2-2, with 8 bases lining up with TRBD1. The clonotype was recovered from a male donor with ankylosing spondylitis or in good health (not recorded which). This CDR3 reads CASSLAFTAGGDTGELFF. The DNA for the CDR3 is TGTGCCAGCAGCTTAGCGTTTACGGCAGGGGGCGACACCGGGGAGCTGTTTTTT.